One and the same sample provided the 3 T cell receptor beta chains below, sequenced in a study of response to subunit inactivated influenza vaccine. MiXCR, run by TCRdb on the RT-PCR reads, gives a single entry per CDR3 protein. The sample yields 500,000 to 600,000 distinct CDR3 sequences, 10% to 15% seen once. The sample in question was PBMCs from blood, obtained 35 to 45 days after vaccination. These receptors were taken from a man aged 50-59 years who received an inactivated influenza vaccine.

This clonotype was observed a few times. The chain links TRBV12-3 or TRBV12-4 to TRBJ2-1; 8 positions match TRBD2. V lost 4 bases to trimming and J lost 2 bases; unmatched junction nucleotides: 7. CDR3 size: 16 residues. In nucleotides, the CDR3 is TGTGCCAGCAGTTCTCCGGGGGGGCCGGCCTACAATGAGCAGTTCTTC. Translation gives CASSSPGGPAYNEQFF.

The V gene is TRBV4-3, the J gene TRBJ2-3; TRBD2 aligns across 13 bases. The CDR3 extends over 18 amino acids. V lost 0 bases to trimming and J lost 5 bases; unmatched junction nucleotides: 8. The germline V gene encodes CDR1 LGHNA and CDR2 YSLEER. CDR3 nucleotide sequence: TGCGCCAGCAGCCAAGAAATTAGGACTAGCGGGAGTAGAGATACGCAGTATTTT. Encoded protein: CASSQEIRTSGSRDTQYF.

The table lists this clonotype with a few counts. The chain combines TRBV18 with TRBJ2-5; D is unresolved. The CDR3 has 15 residues. Trimming removed 1 base at V and 2 bases at J, with 11 bases between. Per germline, CDR1 KGHSH and CDR2 LQKENI. The CDR3 DNA reads TGTGCCAGCTCACCACGAGGAAGTTCTCAAGAGACCCAGTACTTC. Translation: CASSPRGSSQETQYF. Full variable domain (outside the CDR3, taken from reference TRBV18 and TRBJ2-5): NAGVMQNPRHLVRRRGQEARLRCSPMKGHSHVYWYRQLPEEGLKFMVYLQKENIIDESGMPKERFSAEFPKEGPSILRIQQVVRGDSAAYFCASSPRGSSQETQYFGPGTRLLVL.